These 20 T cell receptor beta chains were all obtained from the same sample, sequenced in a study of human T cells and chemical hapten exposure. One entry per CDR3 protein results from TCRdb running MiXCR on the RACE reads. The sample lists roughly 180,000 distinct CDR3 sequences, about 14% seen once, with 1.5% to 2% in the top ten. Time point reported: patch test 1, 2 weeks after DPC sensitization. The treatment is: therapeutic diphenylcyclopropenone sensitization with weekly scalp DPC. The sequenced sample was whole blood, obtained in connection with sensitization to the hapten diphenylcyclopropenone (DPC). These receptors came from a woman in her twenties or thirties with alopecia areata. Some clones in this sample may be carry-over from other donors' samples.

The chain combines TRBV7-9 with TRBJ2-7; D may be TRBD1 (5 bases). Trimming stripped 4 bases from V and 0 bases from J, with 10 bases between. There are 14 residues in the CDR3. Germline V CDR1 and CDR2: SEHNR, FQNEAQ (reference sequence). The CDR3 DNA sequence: TGTGCCAGCAGCTCCCAGACAGCCTCCTACGAGCAGTACTTC. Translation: CASSSQTASYEQYF.

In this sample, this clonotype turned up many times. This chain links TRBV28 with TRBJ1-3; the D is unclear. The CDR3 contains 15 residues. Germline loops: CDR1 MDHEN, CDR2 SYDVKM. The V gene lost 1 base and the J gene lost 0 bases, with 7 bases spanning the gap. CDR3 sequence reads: CASSLSGLSGNTIYF. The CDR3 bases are TGTGCCAGCAGTTTATCGGGTCTCTCTGGAAACACCATATATTTT.

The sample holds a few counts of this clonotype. As DNA, the CDR3 is TGTGCCAGCAGCCCACAATACAGGGTGGGAGGCTACACCTTC. This codes for CASSPQYRVGGYTF. The chain joins TRBV28 to TRBJ1-2, with D perhaps matching TRBD1 (6 bases). Germline V gene lookup returns CDR1 MDHEN and CDR2 SYDVKM. The CDR3 totals 14 residues. Between the trimmed V and J ends, which lost 6 bases and 8 bases, there was a span of 19 bases.

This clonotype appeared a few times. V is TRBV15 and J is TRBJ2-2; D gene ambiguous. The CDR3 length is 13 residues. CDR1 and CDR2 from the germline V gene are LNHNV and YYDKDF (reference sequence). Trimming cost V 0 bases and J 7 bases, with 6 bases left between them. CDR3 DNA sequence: TGTGCCACCAGCAGAGATTTTATCGGGGAGCTGTTTTTT. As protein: CATSRDFIGELFF.

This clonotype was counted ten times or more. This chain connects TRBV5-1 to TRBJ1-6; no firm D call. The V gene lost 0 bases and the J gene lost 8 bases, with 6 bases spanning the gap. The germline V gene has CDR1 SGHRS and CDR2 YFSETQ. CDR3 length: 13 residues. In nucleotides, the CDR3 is TGCGCCAGCAGCTTGGGGAGGGATTCACCCCTCCACTTT. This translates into CASSLGRDSPLHF.

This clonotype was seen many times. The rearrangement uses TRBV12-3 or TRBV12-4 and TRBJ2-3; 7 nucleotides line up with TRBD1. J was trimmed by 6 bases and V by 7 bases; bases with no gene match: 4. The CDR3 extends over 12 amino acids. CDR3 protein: CASTPRGDTQYF. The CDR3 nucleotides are TGTGCCAGCACCCCCAGGGGGGATACGCAGTATTTT.

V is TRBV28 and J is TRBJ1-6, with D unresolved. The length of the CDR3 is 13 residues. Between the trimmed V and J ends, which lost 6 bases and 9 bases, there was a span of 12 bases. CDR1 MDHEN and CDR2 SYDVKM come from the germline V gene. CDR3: CASRSQSLSPLHF. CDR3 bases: TGTGCCAGCAGGTCACAGTCCCTTTCACCCCTCCACTTT.

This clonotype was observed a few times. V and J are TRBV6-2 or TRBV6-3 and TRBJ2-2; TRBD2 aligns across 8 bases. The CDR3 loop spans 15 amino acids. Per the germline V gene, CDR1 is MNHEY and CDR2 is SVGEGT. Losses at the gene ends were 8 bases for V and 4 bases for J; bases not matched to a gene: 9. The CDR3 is CASYPGLGSTGELFF. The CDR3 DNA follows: TGTGCCAGCTATCCGGGACTAGGGAGCACCGGGGAGCTGTTTTTT.

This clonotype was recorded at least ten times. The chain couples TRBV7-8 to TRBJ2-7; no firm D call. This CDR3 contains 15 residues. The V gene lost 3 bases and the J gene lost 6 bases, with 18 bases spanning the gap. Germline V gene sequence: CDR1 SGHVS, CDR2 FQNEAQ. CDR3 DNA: TGTGCCAGCAGCTTGTTAGTCAGGCTGGTTACCGAGCAGTACTTC. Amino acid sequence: CASSLLVRLVTEQYF.

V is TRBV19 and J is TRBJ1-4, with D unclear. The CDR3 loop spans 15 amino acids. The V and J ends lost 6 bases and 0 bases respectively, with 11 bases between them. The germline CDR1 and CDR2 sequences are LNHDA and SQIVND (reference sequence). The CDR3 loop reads CASRSYRATNEKLFF. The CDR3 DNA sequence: TGTGCCAGTAGATCATACAGAGCAACTAATGAAAAACTGTTTTTT.

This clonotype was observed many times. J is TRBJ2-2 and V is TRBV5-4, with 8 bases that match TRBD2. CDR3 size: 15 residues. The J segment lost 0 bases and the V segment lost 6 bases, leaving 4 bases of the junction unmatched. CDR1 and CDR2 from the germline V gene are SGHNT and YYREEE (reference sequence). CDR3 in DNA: TGTGCCAGCAAGGGCGGGGGGACGAACACCGGGGAGCTGTTTTTT. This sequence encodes CASKGGGTNTGELFF.

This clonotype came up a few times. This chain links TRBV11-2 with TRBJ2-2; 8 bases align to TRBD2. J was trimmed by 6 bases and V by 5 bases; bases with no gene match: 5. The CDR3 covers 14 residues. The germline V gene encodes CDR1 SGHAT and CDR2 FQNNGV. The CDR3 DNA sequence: TGTGCCAGCAGCCCCCCGGGGGGGTCCGGGGAGCTGTTTTTT. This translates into CASSPPGGSGELFF.

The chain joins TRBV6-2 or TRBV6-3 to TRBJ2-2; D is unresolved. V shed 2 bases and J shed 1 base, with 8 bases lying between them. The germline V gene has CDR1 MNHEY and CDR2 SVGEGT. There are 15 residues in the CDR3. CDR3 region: CASSYGKGNTGELFF. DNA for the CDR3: TGTGCCAGCAGTTACGGTAAAGGGAACACCGGGGAGCTGTTTTTT.

CDR3 region: CASSQAGFFEQYF. The DNA of the CDR3 is TGTGCCAGCAGCCAAGCAGGGTTCTTCGAGCAGTACTTC. The chain has TRBV14 and TRBJ2-7; D is possibly TRBD1 (5 bases). This CDR3 region has 13 residues. V was trimmed by 1 base and J by 6 bases, leaving 10 bases between them. Germline CDR1 reads SGHDN; CDR2 reads FVKESK. The full variable domain, its missing parts supplied by reference TRBV14 and TRBJ2-7, is EAGVTQFPSHSVIEKGQTVTLRCDPISGHDNLYWYRRVMGKEIKFLLHFVKESKQDESGMPNNRFLAERTGGTYSTLKVQPAELEDSGVYFCASSQAGFFEQYFGPGTRLTVT.

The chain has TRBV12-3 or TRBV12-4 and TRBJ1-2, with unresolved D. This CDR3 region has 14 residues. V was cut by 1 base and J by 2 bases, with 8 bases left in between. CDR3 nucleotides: TGTGCCAGCAGTTTAGGTCGGGGAAACTATGGCTACACCTTC. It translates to CASSLGRGNYGYTF.

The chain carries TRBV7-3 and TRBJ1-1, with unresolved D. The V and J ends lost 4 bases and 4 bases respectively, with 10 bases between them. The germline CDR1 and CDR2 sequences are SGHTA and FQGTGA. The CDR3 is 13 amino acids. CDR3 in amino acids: CASSSRARTEAFF. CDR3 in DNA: TGTGCCAGCAGCTCCCGGGCCCGCACTGAAGCTTTCTTT.

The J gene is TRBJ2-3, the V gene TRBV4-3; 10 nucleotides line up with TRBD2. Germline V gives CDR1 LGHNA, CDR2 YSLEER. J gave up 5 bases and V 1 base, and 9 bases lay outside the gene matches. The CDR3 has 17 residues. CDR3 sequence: CASSQVAAGGAIDTQYF. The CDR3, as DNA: TGCGCCAGCAGCCAAGTGGCAGCGGGGGGGGCCATAGATACGCAGTATTTT.

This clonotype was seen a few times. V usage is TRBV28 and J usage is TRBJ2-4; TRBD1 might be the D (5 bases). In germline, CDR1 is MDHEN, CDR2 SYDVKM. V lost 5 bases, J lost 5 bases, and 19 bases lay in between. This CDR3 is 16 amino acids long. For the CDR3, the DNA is TGTGCCAGCAGTACCCCGACAGTCGGTAACCAAAACATTCAGTACTTC. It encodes CASSTPTVGNQNIQYF.

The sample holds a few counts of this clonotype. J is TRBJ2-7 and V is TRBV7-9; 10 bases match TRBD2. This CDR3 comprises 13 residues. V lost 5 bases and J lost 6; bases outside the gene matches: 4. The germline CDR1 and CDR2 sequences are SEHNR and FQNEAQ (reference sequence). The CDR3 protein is CASSLRTSGEQYF. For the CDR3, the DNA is TGTGCCAGCAGCCTTCGGACTAGCGGCGAGCAGTACTTC.

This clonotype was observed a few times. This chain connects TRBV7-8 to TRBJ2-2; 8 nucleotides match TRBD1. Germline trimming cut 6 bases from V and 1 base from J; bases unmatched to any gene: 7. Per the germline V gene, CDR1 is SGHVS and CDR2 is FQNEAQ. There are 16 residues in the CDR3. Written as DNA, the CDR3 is TGTGCCAGCAGTTTTAGGACAGGGAAGAACACCGGGGAGCTGTTTTTT. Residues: CASSFRTGKNTGELFF.